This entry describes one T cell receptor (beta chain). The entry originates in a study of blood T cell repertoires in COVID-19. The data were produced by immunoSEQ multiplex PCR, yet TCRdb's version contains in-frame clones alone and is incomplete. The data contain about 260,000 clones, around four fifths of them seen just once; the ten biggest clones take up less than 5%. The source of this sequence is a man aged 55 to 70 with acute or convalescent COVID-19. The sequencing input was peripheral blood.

CDR3 region: CASRLRWTGTYNSPLHF. The CDR3 nucleotides are TGCGCCAGCAGGTTACGTTGGACAGGCACCTATAATTCACCCCTCCACTTT. The chain has TRBV5-1 and TRBJ1-6, with TRBD1 matching 7 bases. This CDR3 has 17 amino acids. J lost 2 bases, V lost 5 bases, and 10 bases had no gene match. Per germline, CDR1 SGHRS and CDR2 YFSETQ. Based on the CDR3 plus reference TRBV5-1 and TRBJ1-6, the full variable domain is KAGVTQTPRYLIKTRGQQVTLSCSPISGHRSVSWYQQTPGQGLQFLFEYFSETQRNKGNFPGRFSGRQFSNSRSEMNVSTLELGDSALYLCASRLRWTGTYNSPLHFGNGTRLTVT.